These 29 T cell receptor beta chains were sequenced from one sample in a study of control samples from healthy donors and cancer patients. Here immunoSEQ multiplex PCR was the method, and the copy in TCRdb shows in-frame clones only, minus some. The top ten hold about 10% of the sample, which has 90,000 or so clones, about 89% seen once. Sequenced sample: PBMCs. The receptors here all came from a woman in her 50s with colorectal cancer.

The chain has TRBV7-9 and TRBJ2-5; no definite D call. Between the trimmed V and J ends, which lost 2 bases and 1 base, there was a span of 5 bases. Germline assignment: CDR1 SEHNR and CDR2 FQNEAQ (reference sequence). There are 13 residues in the CDR3. In DNA, the CDR3 is TGTGCCAGCAGCTTAAATCTCCAAGAGACCCAGTACTTC. Translation gives CASSLNLQETQYF.

J is TRBJ2-1 and V is TRBV20-1; 12 nucleotides align to TRBD1. CDR3 length: 10 residues. V trimming: 7 bases; J trimming: 16 bases; junction bases outside the gene matches: 5. Germline V lookup: CDR1 DFQATT, CDR2 SNEGSKA (reference sequence). CDR3 loop: CSVPGQGAFF. The DNA for the CDR3 is TGCAGTGTCCCGGGACAGGGGGCTTTCTTC.

The J gene is TRBJ2-7, the V gene TRBV5-8, with a possible D match to TRBD2 (6 bases). Germline V gene sequence: CDR1 SGHTS, CDR2 YDEGEE. CDR3 size: 14 residues. The V gene lost 3 bases and the J gene lost 3 bases, with 13 bases spanning the gap. The CDR3 coding sequence is TGTGCCAGCAGCTGGGGGGTCTCGTACTACGAGCAGTACGTC. This gives the protein CASSWGVSYYEQYV.

The chain employs TRBV28 and TRBJ2-1, with D perhaps matching TRBD1 (6 bases). Per the germline V gene, CDR1 is MDHEN and CDR2 is SYDVKM. The CDR3 is 12 residues long. The germline V and J ends were trimmed by 6 bases and 7 bases, with 10 bases remaining between them. The CDR3 spells CASSSTGNEQFF. CDR3 DNA sequence: TGTGCCAGCAGCAGTACAGGGAATGAGCAGTTCTTC.

The chain employs TRBV5-1 and TRBJ2-2; tentative D call: TRBD2 (5 bases). Trimming left V 2 bases short and J 0 bases short, with 8 bases between. There are 15 residues in the CDR3. Germline CDR1 is SGHRS and CDR2 is YFSETQ. CDR3 nucleotides: TGCGCCAGCAGCTTCGGGGTTACGAACACCGGGGAGCTGTTTTTT. Translation gives CASSFGVTNTGELFF.

The gene calls are TRBV15 and TRBJ1-2; TRBD1 matches 7 bases. Losses at the gene ends were 0 bases for V and 4 bases for J; bases not matched to a gene: 8. This CDR3 has 16 amino acids. Germline lookup yields CDR1 LNHNV and CDR2 YYDKDF (reference sequence). This CDR3 is CATSRDLAGGPYGYTF. Written as DNA, the CDR3 is TGTGCCACCAGCAGAGATTTGGCAGGGGGGCCCTATGGCTACACCTTC.

The count of this clone is one. This chain joins TRBV4-1 and TRBJ2-7; no firm D call. CDR1 and CDR2 from the germline V gene are MGHRA and YSYEKL. This CDR3 region has 16 residues. V lost 0 bases and J 4 bases, leaving 16 bases between the germline ends. The CDR3 spells CASSQDRATPDYEQYV. CDR3 nucleotide sequence: TGCGCCAGCAGCCAAGATAGAGCCACCCCAGATTACGAGCAGTACGTC.

The chain combines TRBV6-4 with TRBJ2-2; D is possibly TRBD1 or TRBD2 (6 bases each). With 5 bases removed from V and 3 bases from J, the gap between germline ends came to 10 bases. The CDR3 spans 14 residues. Germline V CDR1 and CDR2: MRHNA, SNTAGT. The CDR3 loop reads CASSSGEDTGELFF. Here the CDR3 DNA reads TGTGCCAGCAGTTCAGGGGAGGACACCGGGGAGCTGTTTTTT.

This chain connects TRBV9 to TRBJ2-5; unclear D gene. Germline V CDR1 and CDR2: SGDLS, YYNGEE. The CDR3 length is 15 residues. The germline V and J ends were trimmed by 3 bases and 5 bases, with 17 bases remaining between them. CDR3 amino acids: CASSGGRNKAETQYF. CDR3 nucleotide sequence: TGTGCCAGCAGCGGTGGCCGCAACAAGGCGGAGACCCAGTACTTC.

The chain employs TRBV29-1 and TRBJ2-2, with TRBD1 matching over 7 bases. This CDR3 spans 12 amino acids. V lost 6 bases and J lost 7; bases outside the gene matches: 5. CDR1 is SQVTM, CDR2 ANQGSEA, per germline. The CDR3: CSVGRGFGELFF. Written as DNA, the CDR3 is TGCAGCGTCGGCAGGGGGTTCGGGGAGCTGTTTTTT.

The chain joins TRBV18 to TRBJ2-6; a weak D match, TRBD2 (6 bases). Trimming removed 4 bases from V and 0 bases from J, with 13 bases in between. CDR3 size: 17 residues. CDR1 is KGHSH and CDR2 is LQKENI in the germline V gene. The CDR3 protein is CASSLPGGGSGANVLTF. In DNA form, the CDR3 reads TGTGCCAGCTCACTCCCCGGGGGAGGCTCTGGGGCCAACGTCCTGACTTTC.

CDR3 bases: TGTGCCAGCAGCTTGACGCAGGGTGACAATCAGCCCCAGCATTTT. It codes for CASSLTQGDNQPQHF. The J gene is TRBJ1-5, the V gene TRBV5-6; maybe TRBD1 (5 bases). CDR3 size: 15 residues. Germline V gene data show CDR1 as SGHDT and CDR2 as YYEEEE. Trimming removed 1 base from V and 3 bases from J, with 11 bases in between.

V gene TRBV4-3 combines with J gene TRBJ2-1; TRBD1 aligns across 7 bases. From germline, CDR1 is LGHNA and CDR2 YSLEER. V shed 0 bases, J shed 9 bases, and the junction held 8 bases outside the gene matches. CDR3 size: 15 residues. The DNA of the CDR3 is TGCGCCAGCAGCCAAGATGTAGGGGGCCGGCGTGAGCAGTTCTTC. Translation: CASSQDVGGRREQFF.

The chain is built from TRBV10-3 and TRBJ2-6, with D possibly matching TRBD1 (5 bases). The CDR3 sequence is 14 residues long. Germline lookup yields CDR1 ENHRY and CDR2 SYGVKD. Trimming left V 4 bases short and J 2 bases short, with 6 bases between. The CDR3 here is CAISAGPGANVLTF. CDR3 nucleotide sequence: TGTGCCATCAGTGCAGGGCCTGGGGCCAACGTCCTGACTTTC.

J is TRBJ2-3 and V is TRBV6-5; 8 bases map to TRBD1. V shed 3 bases and J 4 bases; nucleotides not matched to a gene: 3. Germline CDR1 is MNHEY and CDR2 is SVGAGI. The CDR3 is 14 residues long. This CDR3 reads CASSYGRGPDTQYF. CDR3 coding DNA: TGTGCCAGCAGTTATGGCAGGGGGCCAGATACGCAGTATTTT.

This rearrangement joins TRBV4-1 to TRBJ1-4, with D possibly being TRBD1 (6 bases). Trimming shortened V by 4 bases and J by 2 bases, and 8 bases separated the two germline ends. The CDR3 sequence is 14 residues long. Germline lookup yields CDR1 MGHRA and CDR2 YSYEKL. CDR3 coding DNA: TGCGCCAGCAGCCGGACAGTTACTAATGAAAAACTGTTTTTT. Its protein is CASSRTVTNEKLFF.

CDR3 DNA: TGTGCCAGCAGCTTAAGGGACTATGGCTACACCTTC. Translating it yields CASSLRDYGYTF. This chain joins TRBV13 and TRBJ1-2; D gene uncertain. Trimming took 2 bases from V and 3 from J, leaving 4 bases between them. This CDR3 contains 12 residues. Looked up from germline, CDR1 is PRHDT and CDR2 is FYEKMQ (reference sequence).

The V gene is TRBV30, the J gene TRBJ1-6; D perhaps matches TRBD1 (6 bases). The CDR3 is 14 amino acids. Germline CDR1 GTSNPN, CDR2 SVGIG (reference sequence). The germline V and J ends were trimmed by 2 bases and 9 bases, with 14 bases remaining between them. The CDR3 loop reads CAWSLTGPTSPLHF. CDR3 nucleotide sequence: TGTGCCTGGAGTCTAACAGGGCCCACTTCACCCCTCCACTTT.

The genes are TRBV6-5 and TRBJ2-2; D uncertain. This CDR3 has 15 residues. Germline V gives CDR1 MNHEY, CDR2 SVGAGI. V was trimmed by 0 bases and J by 6 bases, leaving 11 bases between them. The CDR3 DNA sequence: TGTGCCAGCAGTTACTCAGGTTTAGTCCCCGGGGAGCTGTTTTTT. As protein: CASSYSGLVPGELFF.

This clone came up once. The gene calls are TRBV15 and TRBJ1-2; no firm D call. The CDR3 has 11 residues. CDR1 and CDR2 from the germline V gene are LNHNV and YYDKDF (reference sequence). V lost 0 bases, J lost 13 bases, and 9 bases lay in between. CDR3 nucleotides: TGTGCCACCAGCAGAGATATTACCCTCACCTTC. Its protein is CATSRDITLTF. The complete variable domain, with remaining parts taken from reference TRBV15 and TRBJ1-2, reads DAMVIQNPRYQVTQFGKPVTLSCSQTLNHNVMYWYQQKSSQAPKLLFHYYDKDFNNEADTPDNFQSRRPNTSFCFLDIRSPGLGDTAMYLCATSRDITLTFGSGTRLTVV.

V gene TRBV12-3 or TRBV12-4 combines with J gene TRBJ1-2; D not resolved. The CDR3 loop spans 11 amino acids. Trimming took 9 bases from V and 4 from J, leaving 9 bases between them. DNA of the CDR3: TGTGCCAGTACCCGGGGCTATGGCTACACCTTC. Encoded protein: CASTRGYGYTF.

The chain joins TRBV5-1 to TRBJ2-2; D not resolved. V was cut by 2 bases and J by 2 bases, with 28 bases left in between. The CDR3 loop spans 21 amino acids. Looked up from germline, CDR1 is SGHRS and CDR2 is YFSETQ. Here the CDR3 DNA reads TGCGCCAGCAGCTTCGGGCAGGCTAACCCTCATTATCCCTTAAACACCGGGGAGCTGTTTTTT. Encoded protein: CASSFGQANPHYPLNTGELFF.

This clone was detected a few times. V gene TRBV5-1 combines with J gene TRBJ2-5, with TRBD2 matching over 7 bases. In germline, CDR1 is SGHRS, CDR2 YFSETQ. The length of the CDR3 is 14 residues. J lost 1 base, V lost 7 bases, and 7 bases had no gene match. The CDR3 DNA is TGCGCCAGCTTTAGACCGGGGGGCCAAGAGACCCAGTACTTC. Its translation is CASFRPGGQETQYF.

This clone appeared once. This sequence joins TRBV2 and TRBJ1-2, with no clear D. CDR3 length: 14 amino acids. CDR1 is SNHLY and CDR2 is FYNNEI in the germline V gene. Trimming cost V 2 bases and J 7 bases, with 14 bases left between them. The CDR3 nucleotides read TGTGCCAGCAGTGAAATTCTGGGAACAATTGGCTACACCTTC. Protein sequence: CASSEILGTIGYTF.

In DNA form, the CDR3 reads TGTGCCACCGGCCTGGGGAGGGGTCACTACGAGCAGTACGTC. This translates into CATGLGRGHYEQYV. V is TRBV24-1 and J is TRBJ2-7, with TRBD2 identical over 7 bases. Per the germline V gene, CDR1 is KGHDR and CDR2 is SFDVKD. J was trimmed by 3 bases and V by 9 bases; bases with no gene match: 10. This CDR3 spans 14 amino acids.

V usage is TRBV6-6 and J usage is TRBJ1-2, with unresolved D. The CDR3 spans 14 residues. The germline CDR1 and CDR2 sequences are MNHNY and SVGAGI (reference sequence). Trimming took off 5 bases at V and 0 bases at J, with 10 bases between the two ends. The CDR3 region has the DNA TGTGCCAGCAGTGGGCGCGTTACTAACTATGGCTACACCTTC. As protein: CASSGRVTNYGYTF.

V gene TRBV19 combines with J gene TRBJ1-2; unclear D gene. Trimming stripped 5 bases from V and 0 bases from J, with 10 bases between. CDR3 length equals 14 residues. Germline-derived CDR1 and CDR2 are LNHDA and SQIVND (reference sequence). CDR3 loop: CASSWVGPNYGYTF. For the CDR3, the DNA is TGTGCCAGTAGTTGGGTAGGGCCTAACTATGGCTACACCTTC.

V is TRBV5-6 and J is TRBJ2-3; possibly TRBD1 or TRBD2 for D (6 bases each). CDR3 length equals 16 residues. CDR1 SGHDT and CDR2 YYEEEE come from the germline V gene. With 0 bases removed from V and 1 base from J, the gap between germline ends came to 12 bases. As DNA, the CDR3 is TGTGCCAGCAGCTTGGTCGGGGGCCGGGGCACAGATACGCAGTATTTT. Protein: CASSLVGGRGTDTQYF.

The chain combines TRBV19 with TRBJ1-1; D call uncertain. Germline-derived CDR1 and CDR2 are LNHDA and SQIVND (reference sequence). The CDR3 has 14 residues. The V end lost 3 bases, the J end lost 0 bases, and 8 bases lay between the germline ends. CDR3 nucleotides: TGTGCCAGTAGTATTCTGGGATTGAACACTGAAGCTTTCTTT. Translated: CASSILGLNTEAFF. The whole variable domain, filled in from reference TRBV19 and TRBJ1-1, reads DGGITQSPKYLFRKEGQNVTLSCEQNLNHDAMYWYRQDPGQGLRLIYYSQIVNDFQKGDIAEGYSVSREKKESFPLTVTSAQKNPTAFYLCASSILGLNTEAFFGQGTRLTVV.